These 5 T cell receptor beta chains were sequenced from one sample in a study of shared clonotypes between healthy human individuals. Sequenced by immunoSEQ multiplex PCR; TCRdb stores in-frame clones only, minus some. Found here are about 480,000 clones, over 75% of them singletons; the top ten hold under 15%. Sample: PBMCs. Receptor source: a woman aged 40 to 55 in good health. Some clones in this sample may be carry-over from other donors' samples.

The CDR3 sequence: CASSIPFTSTEAFF. The CDR3 coding sequence is TGTGCCAGCAGCATCCCGTTCACGAGCACTGAAGCTTTCTTT. The V and J genes are TRBV21-1 and TRBJ1-1. TRBV21-1 is a documented pseudogene. The CDR3 is made up of 14 amino acids.

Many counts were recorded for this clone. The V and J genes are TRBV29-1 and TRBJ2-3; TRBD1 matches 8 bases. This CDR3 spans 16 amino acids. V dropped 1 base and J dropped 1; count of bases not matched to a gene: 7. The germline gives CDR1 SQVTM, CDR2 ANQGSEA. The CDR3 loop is CSVEALGQGGTDTQYF. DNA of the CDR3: TGCAGCGTTGAAGCCCTAGGACAGGGAGGCACAGATACGCAGTATTTT.

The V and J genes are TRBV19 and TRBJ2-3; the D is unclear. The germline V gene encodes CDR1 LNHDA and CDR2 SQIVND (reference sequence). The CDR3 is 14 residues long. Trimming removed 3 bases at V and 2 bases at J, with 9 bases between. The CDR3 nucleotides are TGTGCCAGTAGTATTGGTCCGAACACAGATACGCAGTATTTT. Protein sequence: CASSIGPNTDTQYF.

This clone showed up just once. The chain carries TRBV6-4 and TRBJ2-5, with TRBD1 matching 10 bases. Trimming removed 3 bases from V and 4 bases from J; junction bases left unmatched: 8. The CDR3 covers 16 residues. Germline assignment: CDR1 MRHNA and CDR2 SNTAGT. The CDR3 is CASSEVEGTGVETQYF. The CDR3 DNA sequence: TGTGCCAGCAGTGAAGTTGAGGGGACAGGGGTAGAGACCCAGTACTTC.

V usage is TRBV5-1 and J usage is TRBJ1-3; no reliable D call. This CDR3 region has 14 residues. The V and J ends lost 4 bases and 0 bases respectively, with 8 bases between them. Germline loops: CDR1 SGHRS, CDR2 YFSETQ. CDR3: CASSKASSGNTIYF. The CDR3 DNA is TGCGCCAGCAGCAAGGCGTCCTCTGGAAACACCATATATTTT.